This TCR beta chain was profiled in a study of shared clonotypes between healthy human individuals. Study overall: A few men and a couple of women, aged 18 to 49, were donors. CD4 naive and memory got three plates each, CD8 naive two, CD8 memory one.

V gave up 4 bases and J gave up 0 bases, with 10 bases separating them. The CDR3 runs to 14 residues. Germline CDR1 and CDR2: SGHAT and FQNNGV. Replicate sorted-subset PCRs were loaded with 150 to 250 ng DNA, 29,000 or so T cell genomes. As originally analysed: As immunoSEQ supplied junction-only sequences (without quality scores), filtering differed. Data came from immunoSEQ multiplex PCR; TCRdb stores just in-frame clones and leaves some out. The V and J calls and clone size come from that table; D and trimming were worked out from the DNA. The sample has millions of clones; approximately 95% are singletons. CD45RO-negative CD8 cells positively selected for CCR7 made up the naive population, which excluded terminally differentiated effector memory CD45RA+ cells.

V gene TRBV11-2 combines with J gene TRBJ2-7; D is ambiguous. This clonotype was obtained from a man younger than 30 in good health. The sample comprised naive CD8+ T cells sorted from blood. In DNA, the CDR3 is TGTGCCAGCAGCTCTGCGTGGGGCTCCTACGAGCAGTACTTC. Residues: CASSSAWGSYEQYF.